The 18 T cell receptor beta chains below all came from one sample that was sequenced in a study of memory CD4+ T cells and cytomegalovirus serostatus. Measured with immunoSEQ multiplex PCR; TCRdb has only the in-frame clones, and not every one. Among about 96,000 clones listed, 80% were seen once. Single viable CD3+CD4+CD8-CD45RO+ cells were sorted as the memory CD4+ T cells. Sequenced material: memory CD4+ T cells from blood. The source is an adult in good health and CMV-seropositive.

This clone was observed a handful of times. J is TRBJ1-1 and V is TRBV11-2, with no clear D. CDR3 size: 13 residues. Trimming stripped 5 bases from V and 1 base from J, with 8 bases between. Germline values: CDR1 SGHAT, CDR2 FQNNGV. The CDR3 spells CASSAHPNTEAFF. Written as DNA, the CDR3 is TGTGCCAGCAGCGCCCATCCGAACACTGAAGCTTTCTTT.

The table lists this clone with a count of one. CDR3 bases: TGTGCCATCAGACCGGGACAGGGGGGCCACGAGCAGTACTTC. Translating it yields CAIRPGQGGHEQYF. This chain links TRBV10-3 with TRBJ2-7, with 11 bases aligning to TRBD1. Per the germline V gene, CDR1 is ENHRY and CDR2 is SYGVKD. V was pared by 6 bases and J by 5 bases, with 6 bases of the junction left unmatched. The length of the CDR3 is 14 residues.

As concerns this clone: This same CDR3 is encoded by further DNA sequences in the sample. The chain is built from TRBV28 and TRBJ1-1; no firm D call. The CDR3 spans 15 residues. Germline lookup yields CDR1 MDHEN and CDR2 SYDVKM. The V gene lost 1 base and the J gene lost 0 bases, with 9 bases spanning the gap. Written as DNA, the CDR3 is TGTGCCAGCAGTTTATACGGACGGCTGAACACTGAAGCTTTCTTT. Residues: CASSLYGRLNTEAFF.

This clone was counted once. The chain carries TRBV7-2 and TRBJ1-2; D may be TRBD1 (5 bases). V lost 5 bases to trimming and J lost 5 bases, with 12 bases between them. Germline V gene lookup returns CDR1 SGHTA and CDR2 FQGNSA. The CDR3 is 13 residues long. CDR3 nucleotides: TGTGCCAGCAGCACCGCGACAGATTATGGCTACACCTTC. Protein sequence: CASSTATDYGYTF.

The V gene is TRBV9, the J gene TRBJ2-1, with 9 bases fitting TRBD2. The CDR3 has 13 amino acids. V lost 2 bases, J lost 8 bases, and 2 bases stayed unmatched. Germline CDR1 is SGDLS and CDR2 is YYNGEE. The CDR3 sequence: CASSVGLAHEQFF. The CDR3 bases are TGTGCCAGCAGCGTGGGACTAGCCCATGAGCAGTTCTTC.

V is TRBV29-1 and J is TRBJ1-5; 7 bases fit TRBD1. After removal of 4 bases from V and 5 bases from J, the junction contained 5 bases not matched to a gene. The germline V gene has CDR1 SQVTM and CDR2 ANQGSEA. The CDR3 has 13 amino acids. The CDR3 DNA reads as TGCAGCGTTGCCCAGGGGGGGGATCAGCCCCAGCATTTT. Protein product: CSVAQGGDQPQHF.

The J gene is TRBJ2-5, the V gene TRBV6-1, with 9 bases that match TRBD1. After removal of 6 bases from V and 4 bases from J, the junction contained 6 bases not matched to a gene. The CDR3 consists of 14 residues. Per germline, CDR1 MNHNS and CDR2 SASEGT. CDR3 loop: CASRGQGWVETQYF. CDR3 DNA: TGTGCCAGCAGGGGACAGGGCTGGGTAGAGACCCAGTACTTC.

The chain links TRBV5-1 to TRBJ1-2; a possible D gene is TRBD1 (5 bases). The CDR3 has 13 amino acids. Germline CDR1 reads SGHRS; CDR2 reads YFSETQ. V was shortened by 0 bases and J by 7 bases, with 10 bases between the two germline ends. The DNA for the CDR3 is TGCGCCAGCAGCTTGGAGGTTGGGACTGGCTACACCTTC. Protein: CASSLEVGTGYTF.

This chain joins TRBV28 and TRBJ2-7; D is possibly TRBD1 (6 bases). Between the trimmed V and J ends, which lost 7 bases and 2 bases, there was a span of 9 bases. Germline V gene data show CDR1 as MDHEN and CDR2 as SYDVKM. The CDR3 extends over 12 amino acids. CDR3 bases: TGTGCCAGCAAACAGGGCCCCTACGAGCAGTACTTC. Protein product: CASKQGPYEQYF.

This chain joins TRBV7-8 and TRBJ2-7; 11 bases are a match to TRBD1. CDR3 length equals 14 residues. CDR1 is SGHVS, CDR2 FQNEAQ, per germline. Trimming at V came to 4 bases and at J to 6 bases, leaving 5 bases not matched to a gene. The CDR3 sequence: CASSSRTGGSEQYF. Here the CDR3 DNA reads TGTGCCAGCAGCTCCCGGACAGGGGGCAGCGAGCAGTACTTC. Complete variable domain (other parts from reference TRBV7-8 and TRBJ2-7): GAGVSQSPRYKVAKRGQDVALRCDPISGHVSLFWYQQALGQGPEFLTYFQNEAQLDKSGLPSDRFFAERPEGSVSTLKIQRTQQEDSAVYLCASSSRTGGSEQYFGPGTRLTVT.

The rearrangement links TRBV5-1 to TRBJ2-3, with TRBD2 matching 14 bases. Germline loops: CDR1 SGHRS, CDR2 YFSETQ. This CDR3 has 16 residues. The V gene end was trimmed by 4 bases and the J gene end by 4 bases; junction bases not matched to a gene: 5. The CDR3 loop reads CASSQGTSGSPDTQYF. Here the CDR3 DNA reads TGCGCCAGCAGCCAAGGGACTAGCGGGAGTCCAGATACGCAGTATTTT.

The chain carries TRBV9 and TRBJ1-2; 8 bases line up with TRBD1. Germline loops: CDR1 SGDLS, CDR2 YYNGEE. With V trimmed by 1 base and J by 7 bases, 0 bases remained unmatched. The CDR3 has 12 amino acids. CDR3 in amino acids: CASSVTGGGYTF. The CDR3 nucleotides are TGTGCCAGCAGCGTAACAGGGGGTGGCTACACCTTC.

This clone showed up just a few times. This rearrangement joins TRBV30 to TRBJ2-2; D possibly corresponds to TRBD2 (6 bases). Germline lookup yields CDR1 GTSNPN and CDR2 SVGIG (reference sequence). The CDR3 covers 15 residues. Between the trimmed V and J ends, which lost 3 bases and 2 bases, there was a span of 13 bases. The CDR3 DNA reads TGTGCCTGGAGCCGGGACTCGCTAAACACCGGGGAGCTGTTTTTT. This encodes CAWSRDSLNTGELFF.

This chain connects TRBV29-1 to TRBJ2-3, with D hard to call. CDR1 and CDR2 from the germline V gene are SQVTM and ANQGSEA. Trimming pared 5 bases from V and 8 bases from J, leaving 8 bases between. This CDR3 region has 10 residues. CDR3 in DNA: TGCAGCGTTTCTGCCGGTACGCAGTATTTT. Amino acids: CSVSAGTQYF.

This clone has only a few counts. This chain uses TRBV10-3 with TRBJ2-2, with 7 bases matching TRBD1. The V gene's germline CDR1 is ENHRY and CDR2 SYGVKD. J lost 5 bases, V lost 2 bases, and 8 bases had no gene match. This CDR3 spans 16 amino acids. The DNA of the CDR3 is TGTGCCATCAGTGAGAGAGGGGGCAGGGGGACCGGGGAGCTGTTTTTT. Its translation: CAISERGGRGTGELFF.

The chain joins TRBV2 to TRBJ2-7, with D possibly called TRBD1 or TRBD2 (6 bases each). The germline V and J ends were trimmed by 3 bases and 5 bases, with 8 bases remaining between them. This CDR3 is built from 12 residues. Germline-derived CDR1 and CDR2 are SNHLY and FYNNEI. DNA for the CDR3: TGTGCCAGCAGTGAGCGGGACAACGAGCAGTACTTC. Amino acid sequence: CASSERDNEQYF.

The chain couples TRBV7-3 to TRBJ2-7; TRBD1 might be the D (5 bases). Deletions cut 5 bases from V and 3 bases from J, with 14 bases between. The CDR3 runs 14 residues. CDR1 is SGHTA, CDR2 FQGTGA, per germline. CDR3 protein: CASSLTGSSYEQYF. CDR3 nucleotide sequence: TGTGCCAGCAGCCTCACAGGTTCCAGCTACGAGCAGTACTTC.

This chain joins TRBV6-4 and TRBJ2-7; D call uncertain. The germline V gene has CDR1 MRHNA and CDR2 SNTAGT. The V and J ends lost 5 bases and 4 bases respectively, with 12 bases between them. The CDR3 spans 13 residues. CDR3 bases: TGTGCCAGCAGTTATACGTTCGGTTACGAGCAGTACTTC. This codes for CASSYTFGYEQYF.